The rows below give T cell receptor beta chains drawn from one sample of a study of CD8 T cells in Susac syndrome. A single record per CDR3 protein comes from TCRdb applying MiXCR to the immunoSEQ multiplex PCR reads. The sample lists approximately 110,000 distinct CDR3 sequences, about 93% occurring once. Material for sequencing was CD4+ T cells from PBMCs. All receptors come from a human donor in good health. The CDR3 runs from the conserved cysteine through the conserved F or W. The order of the fields is CDR3 protein, J gene, V gene, clone size. Rows give clone size only sometimes, using once, few, many, or a class for an expanded clone.

CASSPAQWRYNEQFF | TRBJ2-1 | TRBV18 | .
CASSPLGGANIQYF | TRBJ2-4 | TRBV6-2/TRBV6-3 | once
CSARVSGEADTQYF | TRBJ2-3 | TRBV20-1 | .
CASSRGRGTEGNYGYTF | TRBJ1-2 | TRBV18 | .
CASSPGVVSYEQYF | TRBJ2-7 | TRBV3-1 | .
CASSQLESSYEQYF | TRBJ2-7 | TRBV5-1 | .
CASSRAGLTNEKLFF | TRBJ1-4 | TRBV5-6 | .
CSARMGGTEAFF | TRBJ1-1 | TRBV20-1 | few
CASSGSRLEQFF | TRBJ2-1 | TRBV9 | .
CASSQRTLGNEQFF | TRBJ2-1 | TRBV4-1 | .
CSAKDRANGEQYF | TRBJ2-7 | TRBV20-1 | .
CASSLRGRWGNQPQHF | TRBJ1-5 | TRBV5-6 | .
CASSPTSGRVAYNEQFF | TRBJ2-1 | TRBV18 | .
CASSRGDRQPQHF | TRBJ1-5 | TRBV11-2 | few
CASSLLAGVNNEQFF | TRBJ2-1 | TRBV5-1 | .
CASSEAWGRGNEQFF | TRBJ2-1 | TRBV6-1 | once
CAIKAAVYNEQFF | TRBJ2-1 | TRBV10-3 | .
CAWSVGGFSGNTIYF | TRBJ1-3 | TRBV30 | .
CASSWTGREDEKLFF | TRBJ1-4 | TRBV5-1 | .
CASSLNRNYGYTF | TRBJ1-2 | TRBV4-3 | once
CASSLRQGGPKTFF | TRBJ1-1 | TRBV7-2 | .
CASAASLNTEAFF | TRBJ1-1 | TRBV19 | .
CASRAGQTYEQYF | TRBJ2-7 | TRBV6-2/TRBV6-3 | .
CASSEIAGRGDTGELFF | TRBJ2-2 | TRBV4-2 | .
CASSLAGNTNEQFF | TRBJ2-1 | TRBV5-1 | .
CASSSVGGSGSVYNEQFF | TRBJ2-1 | TRBV5-1 | .
CSARYSDTQYF | TRBJ2-3 | TRBV20-1 | once
CASSLEATSYEQYF | TRBJ2-7 | TRBV5-1 | .
CASSSAMADTQYF | TRBJ2-3 | TRBV5-1 | .
CASSLGTGQGNNEQFF | TRBJ2-1 | TRBV5-1 | .
CASSYHNEQFF | TRBJ2-1 | TRBV6-2/TRBV6-3 | few
CASRTLGLAGLEQYF | TRBJ2-7 | TRBV2 | .